Listed here are 13 T cell receptor beta chains from one sample, sequenced in a study of graft-versus-host responses after intestinal transplantation. TCRdb's copy holds only in-frame clones and misses some; the assay was immunoSEQ multiplex PCR. The table records 50,000 or so clones, 90% to 95% of them present only once. The source material was PBMCs, sampled about 800 days after a first intestinal transplant, on the day of a second. Every receptor here comes from a human patient who received an intestinal transplant, so some T cells may come from the graft donor.

The V gene is TRBV9, the J gene TRBJ1-1; tentative D call: TRBD1 (6 bases). Germline CDR1 is SGDLS and CDR2 is YYNGEE. The length of the CDR3 is 15 residues. The ends were cut back, 0 bases at V and 5 bases at J, with 14 bases in the middle. Here the CDR3 reads CASSVDPGVGTEAFF. Written as DNA, the CDR3 is TGTGCCAGCAGCGTAGACCCAGGGGTGGGGACTGAAGCTTTCTTT.

The rearrangement links TRBV6-5 to TRBJ2-3; the match to TRBD2 covers 9 bases. Germline V gene sequence: CDR1 MNHEY, CDR2 SVGAGI. After removal of 6 bases from V and 7 bases from J, the junction contained 11 bases not matched to a gene. The CDR3 is 15 residues long. DNA of the CDR3: TGTGCCAGCAGCCTAACCGGGACTAGCCTGAATACGCAGTATTTT. As protein: CASSLTGTSLNTQYF.

The chain combines TRBV28 with TRBJ1-4, with D tentatively TRBD1 (6 bases). V lost 5 bases, J lost 6 bases, and 19 bases lay in between. The germline V gene has CDR1 MDHEN and CDR2 SYDVKM. The CDR3 sequence is 16 residues long. Here the CDR3 reads CASSTGYRTDDEKLFF. The CDR3 nucleotides read TGTGCCAGCAGTACAGGGTATCGGACCGATGATGAAAAACTGTTTTTT.

The chain carries TRBV29-1 and TRBJ2-2; D perhaps matches TRBD2 (7 bases). With 3 bases removed from V and 2 bases from J, the gap between germline ends came to 16 bases. The CDR3 sequence is 16 residues long. Germline CDR1 reads SQVTM; CDR2 reads ANQGSEA. The CDR3 here is CSVEGGPALNTGELFF. In DNA form, the CDR3 reads TGCAGCGTTGAGGGGGGGCCAGCCCTTAACACCGGGGAGCTGTTTTTT.

The V call is TRBV9, the J call TRBJ1-1, with a possible D match to TRBD1 (6 bases). The germline CDR1 and CDR2 sequences are SGDLS and YYNGEE. The CDR3 is made up of 13 amino acids. V shed 0 bases and J shed 12 bases, with 15 bases lying between them. The CDR3: CASSVVPHRETFF. The CDR3 nucleotides are TGTGCCAGCAGCGTAGTACCCCACAGGGAGACTTTCTTT.

The sample holds one count of this clone. The J gene is TRBJ1-1, the V gene TRBV4-1; D remains ambiguous. Germline V gene lookup returns CDR1 MGHRA and CDR2 YSYEKL. Trimming cost V 0 bases and J 2 bases, with 16 bases left between them. This CDR3 region has 17 residues. This chain's CDR3 is CASSQDRWQKLNTEAFF. The CDR3 DNA reads TGCGCCAGCAGCCAAGATCGCTGGCAGAAACTCAACACTGAAGCTTTCTTT.

The chain couples TRBV25-1 to TRBJ1-1, with TRBD1 identical over 7 bases. This CDR3 region has 14 residues. The J segment lost 5 bases and the V segment lost 1 base, leaving 4 bases of the junction unmatched. CDR1 is MGHDK and CDR2 is SYGVNS in the germline V gene. The CDR3 region has the DNA TGTGCCAGCAGTGAATCAGGGGGATTGACTGAAGCTTTCTTT. It codes for CASSESGGLTEAFF.

The CDR3 bases are TGTGCCAGCAGTGAACAAACTAGCGGGAGTAACAAAAACATTCAGTACTTC. Translated: CASSEQTSGSNKNIQYF. The chain joins TRBV6-1 to TRBJ2-4, with TRBD2 matching 11 bases. Per germline, CDR1 MNHNS and CDR2 SASEGT. V shed 2 bases, J shed 3 bases, and the junction held 6 bases outside the gene matches. CDR3 size: 17 residues.

This chain uses TRBV7-6 with TRBJ1-6, with D maybe TRBD1 (6 bases). V lost 5 bases and J 10 bases, leaving 18 bases between the germline ends. The CDR3 contains 15 residues. Looked up from germline, CDR1 is SGHVS and CDR2 is FNYEAQ. In DNA, the CDR3 is TGTGCCAGCAGCCCTCTGGGACATGGGGGCTCACCCCTCCACTTT. This sequence encodes CASSPLGHGGSPLHF.

CDR3 protein: CASRPRVGETQYF. The CDR3 region has the DNA TGTGCCAGCAGACCCAGGGTGGGGGAGACCCAGTACTTC. V gene TRBV6-1 combines with J gene TRBJ2-5, with D possibly TRBD1 on 5 matching bases. Per the germline V gene, CDR1 is MNHNS and CDR2 is SASEGT. The CDR3 sequence is 13 residues long. Trimming stripped 6 bases from V and 5 bases from J, with 13 bases between.

This clone appeared once. The chain joins TRBV11-3 to TRBJ2-7, with D perhaps matching TRBD1 (7 bases). The germline V gene has CDR1 SGHNT and CDR2 YENEEA. CDR3 size: 15 residues. The V end lost 1 base, the J end lost 4 bases, and 14 bases lay between the germline ends. The CDR3 loop is CASSLAKAGGYEQYF. The CDR3, as DNA: TGTGCCAGCAGCTTAGCCAAGGCAGGGGGGTACGAGCAGTACTTC.

The V and J genes are TRBV6-5 and TRBJ2-3; D is possibly TRBD2 (6 bases). CDR1 and CDR2 (germline): MNHEY, SVGAGI. The germline V and J ends were trimmed by 6 bases and 0 bases, with 13 bases remaining between them. This CDR3 is built from 15 residues. CDR3 in amino acids: CASRGLFSSTDTQYF. The CDR3 DNA sequence: TGTGCCAGCAGAGGACTATTCTCTAGCACAGATACGCAGTATTTT.

V usage is TRBV4-3 and J usage is TRBJ1-1; 9 bases are a match to TRBD1. Germline V CDR1 and CDR2: LGHNA, YSLEER. This CDR3 spans 15 amino acids. J gave up 10 bases and V 5 bases, and 14 bases lay outside the gene matches. This CDR3 reads CASSSDPGTGKLAFF. In DNA form, the CDR3 reads TGCGCCAGCAGCTCAGACCCCGGGACAGGGAAGCTAGCTTTCTTT.